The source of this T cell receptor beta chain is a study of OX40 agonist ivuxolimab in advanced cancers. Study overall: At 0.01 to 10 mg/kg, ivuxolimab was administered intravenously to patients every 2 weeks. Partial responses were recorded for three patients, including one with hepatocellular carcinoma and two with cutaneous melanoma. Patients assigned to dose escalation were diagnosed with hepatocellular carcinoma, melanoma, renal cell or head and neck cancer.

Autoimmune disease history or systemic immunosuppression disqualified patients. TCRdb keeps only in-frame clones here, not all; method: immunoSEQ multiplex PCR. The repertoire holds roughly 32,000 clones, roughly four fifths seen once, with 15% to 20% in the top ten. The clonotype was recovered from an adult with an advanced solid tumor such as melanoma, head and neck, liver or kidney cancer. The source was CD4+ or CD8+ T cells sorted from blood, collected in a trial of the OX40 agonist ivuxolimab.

The CDR3 spells CASSLTGRGETQYF. The CDR3 nucleotides are TGTGCCAGCAGCCTAACGGGCAGGGGTGAGACCCAGTACTTC. The rearrangement uses TRBV6-1 and TRBJ2-5; possible D gene TRBD1, 6 bases. The CDR3 is 14 amino acids. From germline, CDR1 is MNHNS and CDR2 SASEGT. The V and J ends lost 6 bases and 5 bases respectively, with 16 bases between them.